This is a list of T cell receptor beta chains from one sample in a study of neurological immune-mediated disorders. A single record per CDR3 protein comes from TCRdb applying MiXCR to the 5' RACE reads. The sample lists fewer than 45,000 distinct CDR3 sequences; about 7% were seen once. Sequencing was carried out using PBMCs. Source of these receptors: a woman aged 35 to 49 in good health. The CDR3 runs from the conserved cysteine through the conserved F or W. The D gene is left open where the match is weak. Clone sizes are given selectively: once, few, many, or a class where the clone is expanded.

many | . | TRBJ2-3 | TRBV6-2/TRBV6-3 | CASSPSSRSTDTQYF | TGTGCCAGCAGTCCTAGCAGCCGGAGCACAGATACGCAGTATTTT
many | . | TRBJ1-6 | TRBV7-6 | CASSLVGSEEGSYNSPLHF | TGTGCCAGCAGCTTAGTCGGTAGTGAGGAGGGCTCCTATAATTCACCCCTCCACTTT
many | . | TRBJ2-2 | TRBV7-8 | CASSFNRDTGELFF | TGTGCCAGCAGCTTTAACAGGGACACCGGGGAGCTGTTTTTT
many | . | TRBJ2-4 | TRBV3-1 | CASSSSDGKNIQYF | TGTGCCAGCAGCTCCTCGGACGGAAAAAACATTCAGTACTTC
few | . | TRBJ1-2 | TRBV7-9 | CASSLINYGYTF | TGTGCCAGCAGCTTAATTAACTATGGCTACACCTTC
many | . | TRBJ2-5 | TRBV20-1 | CSARDGGGLSKETQYF | TGCAGTGCTAGAGATGGGGGGGGCCTTAGTAAGGAGACCCAGTACTTC
many | . | TRBJ1-5 | TRBV5-1 | CASSLSGTYYQPQHF | TGCGCCAGCAGCTTGTCCGGGACCTATTATCAGCCCCAGCATTTT
many | TRBD1 | TRBJ2-1 | TRBV6-5 | CASRPGTGVRYEQFF | TGTGCCAGCAGGCCCGGGACAGGGGTTAGGTATGAGCAGTTCTTC
many | . | TRBJ1-6 | TRBV20-1 | CSARIRGYNSPLHF | TGCAGTGCTAGGATCAGGGGCTATAATTCACCCCTCCACTTT
once | . | TRBJ1-1 | TRBV9 | CASSARAIGMNTEAFF | TGTGCCAGCAGCGCCCGGGCCATCGGGATGAACACTGAAGCTTTCTTT
many | . | TRBJ2-1 | TRBV6-5 | CASHGETTEQFF | TGTGCCAGCCATGGGGAGACTACTGAGCAGTTCTTC
many | TRBD2 | TRBJ2-5 | TRBV20-1 | CSALAGGPAETQYF | TGCAGTGCCCTAGCGGGAGGCCCCGCAGAGACCCAGTACTTC
many | TRBD2 | TRBJ2-3 | TRBV9 | CASSPRLAGGADTQYF | TGTGCCAGCAGCCCTAGACTAGCGGGGGGCGCAGATACGCAGTATTTT
many | TRBD2 | TRBJ2-7 | TRBV10-3 | CAISEGQRERSEQYF | TGTGCCATCAGTGAGGGTCAGCGGGAGCGGAGCGAGCAGTACTTC
many | TRBD2 | TRBJ2-5 | TRBV20-1 | CSATDPGLAGNQETQYF | TGCAGTGCCACTGACCCCGGACTAGCGGGGAACCAAGAGACCCAGTACTTC
many | . | TRBJ2-5 | TRBV10-1 | CASSEERETQYF | TGCGCCAGCAGTGAAGAACGAGAGACCCAGTACTTC
medium-sized | TRBD1 | TRBJ2-7 | TRBV7-9 | CASSYLTGGMVEQYF | TGTGCCAGCAGCTACTTGACAGGGGGCATGGTCGAGCAGTACTTC
many | . | TRBJ2-3 | TRBV9 | CASSAGGSTDTQYF | TGTGCCAGCAGCGCCGGAGGATCCACAGATACGCAGTATTTT
many | TRBD1 | TRBJ1-1 | TRBV18 | CASSPTAGGKGDRTEAFF | TGTGCCAGCTCACCCACGGCAGGGGGCAAAGGGGATCGGACTGAAGCTTTCTTT
many | TRBD2 | TRBJ2-2 | TRBV3-1 | CASSLLTSGGPGELFF | TGTGCCAGCAGCCTACTGACTAGCGGGGGGCCCGGGGAGCTGTTTTTT
few | . | TRBJ2-3 | TRBV5-1 | CASSLPGGGADTQYF | TGCGCCAGCAGCTTGCCCGGAGGGGGCGCAGATACGCAGTATTTT
many | TRBD1 | TRBJ1-3 | TRBV6-5 | CASSYYGQGAGNTIYF | TGTGCCAGCAGTTACTATGGACAGGGGGCTGGAAACACCATATATTTT
many | TRBD2 | TRBJ2-1 | TRBV28 | CASSGGGGYNNEQFF | TGTGCCAGCAGCGGCGGGGGGGGGTATAACAATGAGCAGTTCTTC
many | TRBD2 | TRBJ2-1 | TRBV11-2 | CASSFPVRASGGNEQFF | TGTGCCAGCAGTTTCCCCGTCCGGGCTAGCGGGGGTAATGAGCAGTTCTTC
many | TRBD2 | TRBJ2-2 | TRBV5-5 | CASSVGALAGDTGELFF | TGTGCCAGCAGCGTGGGCGCACTAGCGGGAGACACCGGGGAGCTGTTTTTT
many | . | TRBJ2-1 | TRBV6-5 | CASSRDYQDSYNEQFF | TGTGCCAGCAGTCGGGATTACCAAGACTCCTACAATGAGCAGTTCTTC
many | . | TRBJ2-5 | TRBV12-3/TRBV12-4 | CASTQRETQYF | TGTGCCAGCACCCAAAGGGAGACCCAGTACTTC
few | TRBD1 | TRBJ2-2 | TRBV6-6 | CASSTLQGGSNTGELFF | TGTGCCAGCAGTACGCTACAGGGGGGTTCGAACACCGGGGAGCTGTTTTTT
many | . | TRBJ2-7 | TRBV6-2/TRBV6-3 | CASTSSYEQYF | TGTGCCAGCACGAGCTCCTACGAGCAGTACTTC
many | TRBD1 | TRBJ2-3 | TRBV6-5 | CASGRQGSDTQYF | TGTGCCAGCGGAAGACAGGGGTCAGATACGCAGTATTTT
many | TRBD2 | TRBJ2-5 | TRBV7-8 | CASSPWRGGGPDETQYF | TGTGCCAGCAGCCCATGGCGTGGGGGAGGGCCGGATGAGACCCAGTACTTC
. | TRBD2 | TRBJ2-2 | TRBV28 | CASSFGGGMNTGELFF | TGTGCCAGCAGTTTCGGGGGGGGGATGAACACCGGGGAGCTGTTTTTT
many | TRBD1 | TRBJ1-2 | TRBV7-9 | CASSLGGTGKFSNYGYTF | TGTGCCAGCAGCTTAGGTGGGACAGGGAAGTTTTCGAACTATGGCTACACCTTC